This T cell receptor beta chain is from a study of T cell responses to AZD1222 COVID-19 vaccine. Data came from immunoSEQ multiplex PCR; TCRdb stores just in-frame clones and leaves some out. The sample has over 110,000 clones, 92% seen once; the top ten hold 9.3%. CDR1 MDHEN and CDR2 SYDVKM come from the germline V gene. The length of the CDR3 is 14 residues. V shed 2 bases and J shed 2 bases, with 8 bases lying between them. A note on this clone: Its specificity is unknown.

Findings and caveats of the study: Sampling that yielded the repertoires occurred only after the peak T cell response. In a largely white British group with more females than males, clonal diversity was possibly underestimated.

The V call is TRBV28, the J call TRBJ2-3; no definite D call. The sequence came from an adult who received the AZD1222 COVID-19 vaccine. The source was peripheral blood, collected 28 days after the second AZD1222 dose. DNA for the CDR3: TGTGCCAGCAGTTTACAAGCATACACAGATACGCAGTATTTT. The encoded protein is CASSLQAYTDTQYF.